This T cell receptor beta chain came from a study of T cell clonotyping in hematopoietic cell transplantation. The CDR3 is 14 residues long. Germline loops: CDR1 MNHEY, CDR2 SVGAGI. V was shortened by 2 bases and J by 2 bases, with 10 bases between the two germline ends. Profiled with immunoSEQ multiplex PCR; TCRdb holds only in-frame clones, not every one. The repertoire holds roughly 14,000 clones, with 85% to 90% as singletons. The sequences come from PBMCs, collected 100 days after allogeneic stem cell transplant. This chain connects TRBV6-5 to TRBJ2-7; D is perhaps TRBD1 (6 bases). The TCR originated in a male patient aged 50 to 59 who had an allogeneic stem cell transplant from an unrelated donor, so T cells may come from the graft donor. Some clones in this sample may be carry-over from other donors' samples. CDR3 loop: CASSYRDTTYEQYF. In DNA, the CDR3 is TGTGCCAGCAGTTACAGGGACACCACCTACGAGCAGTACTTC.